A single sample gave rise to the 22 T cell receptor beta chains below, sequenced in a study of cytomegalovirus exposure and HLA in healthy donors (dated by TCRdb to the late 2010s). Library creation used the immunoSEQ multiplex PCR assay. For the multiplex PCR, a mixture combining 60 forward primers for TCR Vbeta segments and 13 reverse primers for TCR Jbeta segments was used. Sourced from immuneACCESS, this table was stored by TCRdb with only in-frame sequences that have V and J called. A share of the clones is absent; for the studies checked, an unresolved V gene accounts for under half, and the remainder has no known explanation. The sample includes some 150,000 clones, with roughly 73% observed a single time. 3.1% of the sample comes from the top ten. The sample consisted of PBMCs. The receptors derive from a female donor in good health and CMV-seronegative.

The CDR3 here is CAQTVLAGNKGTSYNEQFF. The CDR3 coding sequence is TGTGCCCAAACGGTCCTAGCGGGGAACAAGGGTACCTCCTACAATGAGCAGTTCTTC. The chain employs TRBV30 and TRBJ2-1, with 9 nucleotides matching TRBD2. The J segment lost 0 bases and the V segment lost 8 bases, leaving 20 bases of the junction unmatched. CDR3 length: 19 residues. CDR1 and CDR2 (germline): GTSNPN, SVGIG (reference sequence). Combining the CDR3 with reference TRBV30 and TRBJ2-1 gives the whole variable domain SQTIHQWPATLVQPVGSPLSLECTVEGTSNPNLYWYRQAAGRGLQLLFYSVGIGQISSEVPQNLSASRPQDRQFILSSKKLLLSDSGFYLCAQTVLAGNKGTSYNEQFFGPGTRLTVL.

This chain uses TRBV5-6 with TRBJ1-5; weak D call: TRBD1 (6 bases). The germline gives CDR1 SGHDT, CDR2 YYEEEE. V lost 0 bases and J 4 bases, leaving 11 bases between the germline ends. CDR3 length equals 15 residues. The CDR3 nucleotides read TGTGCCAGCAGCTTGGGGGGCCAGGGGAATCAGCCCCAGCATTTT. It translates to CASSLGGQGNQPQHF. Variable domain in full (rest from reference TRBV5-6 and TRBJ1-5): DAGVTQSPTHLIKTRGQQVTLRCSPKSGHDTVSWYQQALGQGPQFIFQYYEEEERQRGNFPDRFSGHQFPNYSSELNVNALLLGDSALYLCASSLGGQGNQPQHFGDGTRLSIL.

The chain carries TRBV4-1 and TRBJ1-4, with unresolved D. CDR1 and CDR2 (germline): MGHRA, YSYEKL. CDR3 length equals 15 residues. The ends were cut back, 4 bases at V and 8 bases at J, with 17 bases in the middle. CDR3 nucleotides: TGCGCCAGCAGCCCTTACCCCCCTTACTTCGAAAAACTGTTTTTT. This codes for CASSPYPPYFEKLFF.

The CDR3 loop is CASSSILVTGAYNEQFF. The CDR3 region has the DNA TGTGCCAGCAGCTCCATATTGGTGACGGGAGCGTACAATGAGCAGTTCTTC. V and J are TRBV7-9 and TRBJ2-1; possible D gene TRBD2, 6 bases. The CDR3 runs 17 residues. Trimming cost V 4 bases and J 4 bases, with 20 bases left between them. CDR1 is SEHNR and CDR2 is FQNEAQ in the germline V gene (reference sequence).

The rearrangement uses TRBV7-2 and TRBJ2-7; no definite D call. Germline assignment: CDR1 SGHTA and CDR2 FQGNSA. This CDR3 spans 11 amino acids. Between the trimmed V and J ends, which lost 5 bases and 5 bases, there was a span of 7 bases. This CDR3 reads CASSPTDEQYF. CDR3 nucleotides: TGTGCCAGCAGCCCCACAGACGAGCAGTACTTC.

The rearrangement links TRBV11-2 to TRBJ1-6, with TRBD1 as a possible D gene (5 bases). The CDR3 loop spans 17 amino acids. CDR1 is SGHAT and CDR2 is FQNNGV in the germline V gene. Trimming took 1 base from V and 7 from J, leaving 17 bases between them. The CDR3 sequence is CASSLAAGRTVNSPLHF. The CDR3 region has the DNA TGTGCCAGCAGCTTAGCGGCAGGGAGGACTGTGAATTCACCCCTCCACTTT.

V is TRBV7-6 and J is TRBJ2-5; the match to TRBD2 covers 7 bases. TRBJ2-7 matches the DNA end more closely, so the J call is doubtful. The CDR3 consists of 15 residues. In germline, CDR1 is SGHVS, CDR2 FNYEAQ. The CDR3 is CASSSYGGGSYEQYF. The CDR3 coding sequence is TGTGCCAGCAGCTCCTATGGGGGGGGTTCCTACGAGCAGTACTTC.

As concerns this clone: One junction end disagrees with the germline gene, perhaps due to a read error. The gene calls are TRBV7-9 and TRBJ2-7; 10 positions agree with TRBD2. Germline CDR1 reads SEHNR; CDR2 reads FQNEAQ (reference sequence). CDR3 length: 15 residues. The CDR3 DNA sequence: TGTTCCAGCAGCTTAGCGCCTCTAGCGGGAGTACGGCAGTACTTC. Translation gives CSSSLAPLAGVRQYF.

The gene calls are TRBV7-3 and TRBJ2-2; 8 nucleotides line up with TRBD2. The CDR3 spans 13 residues. Unmatched junction bases numbered 3, after V lost 8 bases and J lost 4 bases. CDR1 is SGHTA, CDR2 FQGTGA, per germline. CDR3 amino acids: CASGTRGTGELFF. Written as DNA, the CDR3 is TGTGCCAGCGGGACTAGGGGCACCGGGGAGCTGTTTTTT. Filled out from reference TRBV7-3 and TRBJ2-2, the complete variable domain reads GAGVSQTPSNKVTEKGKYVELRCDPISGHTALYWYRQSLGQGPEFLIYFQGTGAADDSGLPNDRFFAVRPEGSVSTLKIQRTERGDSAVYLCASGTRGTGELFFGEGSRLTVL.

This clone was counted a single time. The CDR3 sequence: CASSRTSGGHQETQYF. CDR3 coding DNA: TGTGCCAGCAGCCGCACTAGCGGGGGCCACCAAGAGACCCAGTACTTC. V gene TRBV5-6 combines with J gene TRBJ2-5; 11 nucleotides line up with TRBD2. Germline V CDR1 and CDR2: SGHDT, YYEEEE. V gave up 4 bases and J gave up 0 bases; unmatched junction bases: 5. The CDR3 totals 16 residues.

A few counts support this clone. CDR3 in DNA: TGTGCCAGCAGTTTATCCGTCGAGGTGAGCTCCTACAATGAGCAGTTCTTC. Its protein is CASSLSVEVSSYNEQFF. The chain has TRBV28 and TRBJ2-1; D uncertain. Germline values: CDR1 MDHEN, CDR2 SYDVKM. The CDR3 spans 17 residues. V lost 1 base to trimming and J lost 0 bases, with 13 bases between them.

This rearrangement joins TRBV18 to TRBJ2-5, with 10 bases identical to TRBD2. V lost 1 base and J lost 2; bases outside the gene matches: 4. CDR3 length: 16 residues. CDR1 and CDR2 from the germline V gene are KGHSH and LQKENI. In DNA, the CDR3 is TGTGCCAGCTCACCACTATCTAGCGGGAGACAAGAGACCCAGTACTTC. Translating it yields CASSPLSSGRQETQYF.

The chain combines TRBV7-8 with TRBJ1-3; TRBD1 is a possible D gene (5 bases). CDR3 length: 16 residues. The V gene's germline CDR1 is SGHVS and CDR2 FQNEAQ. V lost 3 bases, J lost 0 bases, and 12 bases lay in between. The CDR3 spells CASSLGRGRSGNTIYF. CDR3 in DNA: TGTGCCAGCAGCTTGGGGCGGGGCCGCTCTGGAAACACCATATATTTT.

The V gene is TRBV7-9, the J gene TRBJ2-7; D perhaps matches TRBD1 (7 bases). The CDR3 consists of 13 residues. V was cut by 5 bases and J by 3 bases, with 11 bases left in between. CDR1 and CDR2 (germline): SEHNR, FQNEAQ (reference sequence). Written as DNA, the CDR3 is TGTGCCAGCAGCGCGGGACAGAGCTACGAGCAGTACTTC. Its protein is CASSAGQSYEQYF.

The rearrangement links TRBV5-1 to TRBJ2-3; TRBD1 matches at 12 bases. The V gene's germline CDR1 is SGHRS and CDR2 YFSETQ. V gave up 4 bases and J gave up 6 bases; unmatched junction bases: 9. The CDR3 spans 16 residues. CDR3 DNA: TGCGCCAGCAGCCCCGGGACAGGGGGCGCGGCGGATACGCAGTATTTT. Amino acids: CASSPGTGGAADTQYF.

This chain uses TRBV6-5 with TRBJ1-4, with a weak D call TRBD1 (5 bases). From germline, CDR1 is MNHEY and CDR2 SVGAGI. Deletions cut 5 bases from V and 5 bases from J, with 15 bases between. This CDR3 is 15 amino acids long. CDR3 DNA sequence: TGTGCCAGCAGTCGCGCGTTTAGGGGCAATGAAAAACTGTTTTTT. Translation: CASSRAFRGNEKLFF.

In this sample, this clone turned up a few times. The chain recombines TRBV7-8 with TRBJ1-3; TRBD1 is a possible D gene (6 bases). Germline V gives CDR1 SGHVS, CDR2 FQNEAQ. The CDR3 length is 16 residues. V gave up 3 bases and J gave up 2 bases, with 14 bases separating them. The CDR3 sequence is CASSFLWAGAGNTIYF. The CDR3 DNA reads as TGTGCCAGCAGCTTCCTTTGGGCAGGGGCTGGAAACACCATATATTTT. Supplemented by reference TRBV7-8 and TRBJ1-3, the full variable domain reads GAGVSQSPRYKVAKRGQDVALRCDPISGHVSLFWYQQALGQGPEFLTYFQNEAQLDKSGLPSDRFFAERPEGSVSTLKIQRTQQEDSAVYLCASSFLWAGAGNTIYFGEGSWLTVV.

This chain connects TRBV28 to TRBJ1-1; D is unresolved. V was pared by 3 bases and J by 5 bases, with 16 bases between. The CDR3 consists of 15 residues. Germline V lookup: CDR1 MDHEN, CDR2 SYDVKM. The CDR3 loop reads CASSLIFGSNTEAFF. The CDR3 DNA reads as TGTGCCAGCAGTTTGATCTTTGGCAGTAATACTGAAGCTTTCTTT.

This clone has a handful of counts. The chain has TRBV4-1 and TRBJ1-6; 9 positions match TRBD1. The CDR3 consists of 15 residues. The V gene's germline CDR1 is MGHRA and CDR2 YSYEKL. The V and J ends lost 1 base and 6 bases, in that order; junction bases with no gene match: 1. The CDR3 sequence: CASSQVTGGNSPLHF. CDR3 DNA: TGCGCCAGCAGCCAAGTGACAGGGGGTAATTCACCCCTCCACTTT.

This rearrangement joins TRBV5-1 to TRBJ1-3; TRBD1 might be the D (6 bases). Looked up from germline, CDR1 is SGHRS and CDR2 is YFSETQ. The length of the CDR3 is 14 residues. V shed 9 bases and J shed 0 bases, with 13 bases lying between them. The chain's CDR3 is CATSQGYSGNTIYF. The CDR3 DNA sequence: TGCGCCACCTCACAGGGATACTCTGGAAACACCATATATTTT.

The rearrangement links TRBV7-2 to TRBJ2-1; the match to TRBD2 covers 8 bases. Trimming took 5 bases from V and 10 from J; bases not matched to a gene: 16. The CDR3 length is 16 residues. The germline V gene encodes CDR1 SGHTA and CDR2 FQGNSA. The CDR3 DNA sequence: TGTGCCAGCAGCCCCCGTCTAGCGGGCGGAATGGGGGAGCAGTTCTTC. This translates into CASSPRLAGGMGEQFF.

The gene calls are TRBV5-5 and TRBJ2-5; 13 bases are shared with TRBD2. Per germline, CDR1 SGHKS and CDR2 YYEKEE (reference sequence). This CDR3 has 15 residues. V gave up 4 bases and J gave up 5 bases; unmatched junction bases: 5. CDR3 residues: CASSLTSGRLETQYF. For the CDR3, the DNA is TGTGCCAGCAGCCTGACTAGCGGGAGGTTGGAGACCCAGTACTTC.